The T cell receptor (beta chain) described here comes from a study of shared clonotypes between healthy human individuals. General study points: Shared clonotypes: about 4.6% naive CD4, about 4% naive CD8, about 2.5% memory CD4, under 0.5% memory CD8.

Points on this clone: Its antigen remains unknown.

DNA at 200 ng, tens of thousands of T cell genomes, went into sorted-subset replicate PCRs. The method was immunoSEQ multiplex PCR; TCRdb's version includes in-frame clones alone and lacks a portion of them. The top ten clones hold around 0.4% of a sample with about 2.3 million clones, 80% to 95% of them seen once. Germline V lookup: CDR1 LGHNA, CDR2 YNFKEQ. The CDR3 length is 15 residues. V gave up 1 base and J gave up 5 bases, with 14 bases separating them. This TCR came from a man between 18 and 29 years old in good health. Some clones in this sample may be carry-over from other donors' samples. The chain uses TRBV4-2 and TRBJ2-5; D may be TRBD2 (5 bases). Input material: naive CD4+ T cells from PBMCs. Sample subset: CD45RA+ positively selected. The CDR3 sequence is CASSQGTSYPETQYF. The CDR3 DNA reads TGTGCCAGCAGCCAAGGGACTTCGTACCCTGAGACCCAGTACTTC.